Listed here is a single T cell receptor (beta chain). Original analysis: Cell counts per sample came from amplifying reference gene primers. Profiling relied on immunoSEQ multiplex PCR, and the TCRdb table lists in-frame clones only, not all of them. V and J calls and clone size are those listed in that table; D and trimming were worked out from the DNA. This table holds 200,000 to 250,000 clones, approximately 82% found once. The junction had 6 bases not matched to a gene; V was cut back by 0 bases and J by 0 bases. This CDR3 spans 16 amino acids. CDR1 is SGHRS, CDR2 YFSETQ, per germline. The sample belongs to a study of blood T cell repertoires in COVID-19. Background on the study: Samples came from the United States, Italy and Spain, spanning acute and convalescent COVID-19. The cDNA or gDNA used as material had been derived from T cells, B-cell-depleted T cells, or PBMCs.

The sequence was obtained from a young woman with acute or convalescent COVID-19. The sequenced material came from peripheral blood. The gene calls are TRBV5-1 and TRBJ2-7; 7 bases map to TRBD1. As DNA, the CDR3 is TGCGCCAGCAGCTTGGTCTCGGGACAGAACTCCTACGAGCAGTACTTC. Translating gives CASSLVSGQNSYEQYF.